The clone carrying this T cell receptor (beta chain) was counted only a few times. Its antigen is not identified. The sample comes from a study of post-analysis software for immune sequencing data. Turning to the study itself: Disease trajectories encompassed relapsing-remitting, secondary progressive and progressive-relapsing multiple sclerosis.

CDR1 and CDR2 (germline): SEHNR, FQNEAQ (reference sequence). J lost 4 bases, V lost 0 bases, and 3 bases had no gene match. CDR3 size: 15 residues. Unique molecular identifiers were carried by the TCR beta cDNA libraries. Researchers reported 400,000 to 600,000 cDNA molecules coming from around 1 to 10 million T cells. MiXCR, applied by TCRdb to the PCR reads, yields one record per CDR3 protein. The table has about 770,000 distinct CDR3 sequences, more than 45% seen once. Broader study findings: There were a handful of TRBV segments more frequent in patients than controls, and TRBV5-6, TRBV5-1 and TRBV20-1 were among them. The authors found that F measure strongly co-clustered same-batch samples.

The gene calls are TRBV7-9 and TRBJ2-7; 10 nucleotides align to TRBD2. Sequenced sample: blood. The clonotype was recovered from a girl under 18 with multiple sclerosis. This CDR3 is CASSLALAGRYEQYF. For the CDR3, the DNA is TGTGCCAGCAGCTTAGCACTAGCGGGAAGATACGAGCAGTACTTC.